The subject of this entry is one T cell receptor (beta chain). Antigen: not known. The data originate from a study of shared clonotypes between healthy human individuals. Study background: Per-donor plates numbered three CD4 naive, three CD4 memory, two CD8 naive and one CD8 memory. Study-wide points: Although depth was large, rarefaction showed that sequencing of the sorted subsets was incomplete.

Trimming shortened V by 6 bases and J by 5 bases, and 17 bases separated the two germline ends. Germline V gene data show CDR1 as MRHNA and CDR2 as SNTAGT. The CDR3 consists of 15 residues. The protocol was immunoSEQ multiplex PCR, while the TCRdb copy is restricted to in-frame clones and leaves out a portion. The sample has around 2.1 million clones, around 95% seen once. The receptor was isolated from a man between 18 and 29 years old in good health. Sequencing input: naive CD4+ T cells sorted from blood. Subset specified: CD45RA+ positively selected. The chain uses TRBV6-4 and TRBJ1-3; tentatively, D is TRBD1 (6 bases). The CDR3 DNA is TGTGCCAGCAGACATGGGACAAAAGGAAGAAACACCATATATTTT. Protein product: CASRHGTKGRNTIYF.